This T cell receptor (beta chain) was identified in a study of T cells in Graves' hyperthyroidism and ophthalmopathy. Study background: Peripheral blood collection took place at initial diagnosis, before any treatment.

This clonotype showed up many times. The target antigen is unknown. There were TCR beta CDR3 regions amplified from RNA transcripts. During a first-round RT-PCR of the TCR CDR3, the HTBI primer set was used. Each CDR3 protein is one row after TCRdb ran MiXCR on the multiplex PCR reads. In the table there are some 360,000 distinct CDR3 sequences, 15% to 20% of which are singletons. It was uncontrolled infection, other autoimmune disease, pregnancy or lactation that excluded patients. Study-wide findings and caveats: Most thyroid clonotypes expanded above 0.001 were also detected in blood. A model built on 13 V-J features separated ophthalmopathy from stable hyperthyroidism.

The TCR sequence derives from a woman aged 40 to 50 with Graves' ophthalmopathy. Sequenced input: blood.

The CDR3 loop is CASSSGTGGYQPQHF. The CDR3 coding sequence is TGTGCCAGCAGCTCCGGGACAGGAGGTTATCAGCCCCAGCATTTT. The chain links TRBV12-3 or TRBV12-4 to TRBJ1-5; TRBD1 aligns across 8 bases. The CDR3 has 15 amino acids. V lost 6 bases to trimming and J lost 5 bases; unmatched junction nucleotides: 9.